The 3 T cell receptor beta chains reported below all come from one sample, sequenced in a study of blood T cell repertoires in COVID-19. The data were produced by immunoSEQ multiplex PCR, yet TCRdb's version contains in-frame clones alone and is incomplete. Of approximately 260,000 clones detected, around 85% appear once; the ten largest clones hold less than 4%. The specimen was PBMCs or T cells enriched from blood (not recorded which). These receptors were obtained from a middle-aged woman with acute COVID-19.

This chain connects TRBV7-9 to TRBJ1-2; no reliable D call. Germline V gene data show CDR1 as SEHNR and CDR2 as FQNEAQ (reference sequence). The CDR3 has 12 amino acids. Trimming cost V 8 bases and J 2 bases, with 9 bases left between them. CDR3 amino acids: CASGDRNYGYTF. CDR3 nucleotide sequence: TGTGCCAGCGGAGACCGCAACTATGGCTACACCTTC.

The chain has TRBV12-3 or TRBV12-4 and TRBJ1-2; D gene ambiguous. The V end lost 6 bases, the J end lost 6 bases, and 11 bases lay between the germline ends. The CDR3 runs 12 residues. The CDR3 here is CASSLGGNGYTF. The DNA of the CDR3 is TGTGCCAGCAGCCTGGGAGGGAATGGCTACACCTTC.

The table lists this clone with a few counts. The gene calls are TRBV19 and TRBJ2-3; 8 nucleotides agree with TRBD2. Per germline, CDR1 LNHDA and CDR2 SQIVND (reference sequence). This CDR3 is built from 15 residues. V shed 6 bases and J 4 bases; nucleotides not matched to a gene: 9. The CDR3 DNA follows: TGTGCCAGTAGATCAAAACTAGCGGCCGCAGATACGCAGTATTTT. It codes for CASRSKLAAADTQYF. The full variable domain, its missing parts supplied by reference TRBV19 and TRBJ2-3, is DGGITQSPKYLFRKEGQNVTLSCEQNLNHDAMYWYRQDPGQGLRLIYYSQIVNDFQKGDIAEGYSVSREKKESFPLTVTSAQKNPTAFYLCASRSKLAAADTQYFGPGTRLTVL.